A selection of T cell receptor beta chains follows, all from one sample in a study of T cell clones after liver transplantation. Clones were sequenced by immunoSEQ multiplex PCR, and TCRdb holds only the in-frame ones, with some missing. The data contain 70,000 or so clones, around 92% of them seen just once; the ten biggest clones take up 0.95% to 1%. The material sequenced was CD4+ T cells from blood, taken about 26 months after liver transplant. The receptors stem from a human patient who received a liver transplant. Part of the T cells may come from the graft donor. CDR3s include the opening cysteine and the closing phenylalanine or tryptophan. D genes are given only for firm matches. Not all rows give a size; the values are once, few, many and, for expanded clones, a class.

. . TRBJ1-1 TRBV5-1 CASLGTVNTEAFF TGCGCCTCCCTCGGGACGGTGAACACTGAAGCTTTCTTT
. . TRBJ2-1 TRBV25-1 CASSGMGTFYNEQFF TGTGCCAGCAGTGGAATGGGGACATTCTACAATGAGCAGTTCTTC
few . TRBJ1-2 TRBV7-2 CASSLSRGGYYGYTF TGTGCCAGCAGCTTATCGAGAGGGGGGTACTATGGCTACACCTTC
. . TRBJ2-1 TRBV14 CASSQDRGNEQFF TGTGCCAGCAGCCAAGACAGGGGCAATGAGCAGTTCTTC
. TRBD1 TRBJ2-2 TRBV11-1 CASSSASTGVNTGELFF TGTGCCAGCAGCTCCGCGTCCACAGGGGTTAACACCGGGGAGCTGTTTTTT
. TRBD1 TRBJ1-2 TRBV11-3 CASSLATQGAQSF TGTGCCAGCAGCTTAGCGACGCAGGGGGCGCAGTCTTTC
. TRBD2 TRBJ2-5 TRBV28 CASSIPRTSGRRETQYF TGTGCCAGCAGCATCCCACGAACTAGCGGGAGGAGGGAGACCCAGTACTTC
. . TRBJ2-7 TRBV1 CTSSQAGTGLVGSYEQYF TGCACCAGCAGCCAGGCAGGAACGGGACTAGTGGGCTCCTACGAGCAGTACTTC
. TRBD1 TRBJ1-5 TRBV28 CASSLYTGDANQPQHF TGTGCCAGCAGTTTGTACACAGGGGATGCCAATCAGCCCCAGCATTTT
. . TRBJ1-2 TRBV6-1 CASTETLPDYGYTF TGTGCCAGCACCGAAACTCTCCCGGACTATGGCTACACCTTC
. . TRBJ2-6 TRBV7-9 CALAEGSGANVLTF TGTGCCTTAGCTGAGGGGTCTGGGGCCAACGTCCTGACTTTC
few TRBD1 TRBJ1-5 TRBV2 CASSQQGFNQPQHF TGTGCCAGCAGTCAACAGGGGTTTAATCAGCCCCAGCATTTT
. TRBD1 TRBJ1-4 TRBV11-3 CASSQPGGKLFF TGTGCCAGCAGCCAGCCAGGGGGAAAACTGTTTTTT
. . TRBJ2-2 TRBV10-2 CASSEDTSNTGELFF TGCGCCAGCAGTGAGGATACGTCGAACACCGGGGAGCTGTTTTTT
once TRBD2 TRBJ2-7 TRBV13 CASSLQRGEGLGLATYEQYF TGTGCCAGCAGCTTACAGAGGGGCGAGGGACTGGGACTAGCGACCTACGAGCAGTACTTC
. TRBD2 TRBJ2-1 TRBV19 CASRSHSGLAGSYEQFF TGTGCCAGTAGATCACATTCGGGACTAGCGGGATCATACGAGCAGTTCTTC
. TRBD2 TRBJ2-7 TRBV11-3 CASSSRLAGDEQYF TGTGCCAGCAGCTCCAGACTAGCGGGAGATGAGCAGTACTTC
. TRBD2 TRBJ2-3 TRBV7-9 CASSSPGGSTDTQYF TGTGCCAGCAGCTCCCCGGGAGGTAGCACAGATACGCAGTATTTT
. TRBD2 TRBJ2-1 TRBV28 CASSLKLAGGYNEQFF TGTGCCAGCAGTTTGAAATTAGCGGGAGGCTACAATGAGCAGTTCTTC
. TRBD2 TRBJ2-1 TRBV7-3 CASSLSGLAGDRWVYNEQFF TGTGCCAGCAGCTTATCTGGACTAGCGGGAGACAGATGGGTATACAATGAGCAGTTCTTC
. TRBD1 TRBJ2-1 TRBV15 CATSSDRDRPYNEQFF TGTGCCACCAGCAGCGACCGGGACAGGCCCTACAATGAGCAGTTCTTC
. . TRBJ2-7 TRBV27 CASRQGTGGGEQYF TGTGCCAGCAGGCAAGGGACCGGAGGGGGCGAGCAGTACTTC
once . TRBJ2-1 TRBV11-3 CASCEALRNEQFF TGTGCCAGCTGTGAAGCTTTAAGGAATGAGCAGTTCTTC
few TRBD2 TRBJ2-7 TRBV7-2 CASSRDELSGRSEQYF TGTGCCAGCAGTCGGGACGAGCTTAGCGGGAGGTCCGAGCAGTACTTC
. TRBD2 TRBJ2-1 TRBV30 CAWTLFITSGNVNEQFF TGTGCCTGGACACTCTTTATAACTAGCGGGAACGTCAATGAGCAGTTCTTC
. . TRBJ1-5 TRBV19 CASSIGHDNQPQHF TGTGCCAGTAGTATTGGACACGACAATCAGCCCCAGCATTTT
once . TRBJ2-5 TRBV2 CASSEFGEETQYF TGTGCCAGCAGTGAATTTGGAGAAGAGACCCAGTACTTC